This T cell receptor beta chain derives from a study of cytomegalovirus exposure and HLA in healthy donors. 13 Jbeta primers and 60 Vbeta primers were used for the PCR. Generated by immunoSEQ multiplex PCR, the TCRdb table keeps only in-frame clones and is missing some. The sample lists approximately 32,000 clones, approximately 90% occurring once. The clonotype was recovered from a woman aged 18-30 years in good health and CMV-seronegative. Sample: PBMCs.

CDR3 loop: CASSLSFSTAGQGYEQYF. The CDR3 coding sequence is TGTGCCAGCAGTTTATCCTTTAGCACCGCCGGACAGGGCTACGAGCAGTACTTC. V is TRBV27 and J is TRBJ2-7, with 8 bases that match TRBD1. This CDR3 region has 18 residues. After removal of 0 bases from V and 3 bases from J, the junction contained 13 bases not matched to a gene. The germline V gene encodes CDR1 MNHEY and CDR2 SMNVEV (reference sequence).